This T cell receptor beta chain was sequenced during a study of cytomegalovirus exposure and HLA in healthy donors. Overall study findings and caveats: A list of around 150 TCR beta chains associated with cytomegalovirus was given. Most TCR beta V segments were productive about 90% or about 30% of the time in an earlier analysis.

With 60 Vbeta and 13 Jbeta primers, the PCR was carried out. Produced via immunoSEQ multiplex PCR; TCRdb's table is partial and in-frame only. The data include 130,000 or so clones; the top ten clones carry about 1.4%. The germline CDR1 and CDR2 sequences are LNHDA and SQIVND (reference sequence). The CDR3 contains 13 residues. The V end lost 2 bases, the J end lost 8 bases, and 7 bases lay between the germline ends. Concerning this clone itself: The antigen is undetermined.

The origin of this receptor is a woman aged 40 to 50 in good health and CMV-seronegative. The source material was PBMCs. This sequence joins TRBV19 and TRBJ1-6; D remains unclear. In DNA form, the CDR3 reads TGTGCCAGTAGTATATACTCTGATTCACCCCTCCACTTT. Translated, it gives CASSIYSDSPLHF. The whole variable domain, filled in from reference TRBV19 and TRBJ1-6, reads DGGITQSPKYLFRKEGQNVTLSCEQNLNHDAMYWYRQDPGQGLRLIYYSQIVNDFQKGDIAEGYSVSREKKESFPLTVTSAQKNPTAFYLCASSIYSDSPLHFGNGTRLTVT.